The TCR beta chain under discussion was sequenced for a study of OX40 agonist ivuxolimab in advanced cancers. Study context: The dose-escalation cohort was approximately 80% male, with a mean age of about 56 years, ranging about 23 to 79.

Only one count was recorded for this clone. Generated by immunoSEQ multiplex PCR, the TCRdb table keeps only in-frame clones and is missing some. The sample consists of tens of thousands of clones, around 86% of them appearing once. Trimming removed 3 bases from V and 4 bases from J; junction bases left unmatched: 3. The CDR3 extends over 14 amino acids. Germline CDR1 GTSNPN, CDR2 SVGIG (reference sequence). The J gene is TRBJ2-3, the V gene TRBV30, with 11 bases lining up with TRBD1. The source of this sequence is an adult with an advanced solid tumor such as melanoma, head and neck, liver or kidney cancer. The source material was CD4+ or CD8+ T cells sorted from blood, sampled in a trial of the OX40 agonist ivuxolimab. In DNA, the CDR3 is TGTGCCTGGAGAGGACAGGGGGCTGCAGATACGCAGTATTTT. The encoded protein is CAWRGQGAADTQYF. Based on the CDR3 plus reference TRBV30 and TRBJ2-3, the full variable domain is SQTIHQWPATLVQPVGSPLSLECTVEGTSNPNLYWYRQAAGRGLQLLFYSVGIGQISSEVPQNLSASRPQDRQFILSSKKLLLSDSGFYLCAWRGQGAADTQYFGPGTRLTVL.